These 22 T cell receptor beta chains were sequenced from one sample in a study of blood T cell repertoires in COVID-19. This table comes from immunoSEQ multiplex PCR, and its TCRdb copy is limited to in-frame clones, with some not included. The table records 200,000 to 250,000 clones, 82% of them present only once. Sequenced input: peripheral blood. The receptors shown here come from a woman under 30 with acute or convalescent COVID-19.

The V call is TRBV6-1, the J call TRBJ2-6, with D unclear. Germline CDR1 and CDR2: MNHNS and SASEGT. CDR3 length: 16 amino acids. V gave up 0 bases and J gave up 1 base, with 7 bases separating them. The CDR3 DNA is TGTGCCAGCAGTGAAGCCGGCAGGTCTGGGGCCAACGTCCTGACTTTC. This codes for CASSEAGRSGANVLTF.

J is TRBJ1-1 and V is TRBV7-2, with D tentatively TRBD1 (5 bases). The CDR3 length is 16 residues. V shed 4 bases and J shed 1 base, with 16 bases lying between them. Germline V gene data show CDR1 as SGHTA and CDR2 as FQGNSA. The CDR3 DNA follows: TGTGCCAGCAGCTGGGGACTACAGGCCCAGAACACTGAAGCTTTCTTT. Its protein is CASSWGLQAQNTEAFF. The variable domain in full, with the rest retrieved from reference TRBV7-2 and TRBJ1-1, is GAGVSQSPSNKVTEKGKDVELRCDPISGHTALYWYRQSLGQGLEFLIYFQGNSAPDKSGLPSDRFSAERTGGSVSTLTIQRTQQEDSAVYLCASSWGLQAQNTEAFFGQGTRLTVV.

This chain joins TRBV19 and TRBJ2-1; 10 bases fit TRBD2. J lost 0 bases, V lost 3 bases, and 14 bases had no gene match. CDR1 and CDR2 from the germline V gene are LNHDA and SQIVND (reference sequence). The CDR3 runs to 20 residues. CDR3 loop: CASSIAPWGSGRSSYNEQFF. The CDR3 nucleotides are TGTGCCAGTAGTATCGCGCCTTGGGGTAGCGGGAGGTCCTCCTACAATGAGCAGTTCTTC.

This clone was found many times. This chain uses TRBV18 with TRBJ2-7, with TRBD2 matching 7 bases. J was trimmed by 4 bases and V by 3 bases; bases with no gene match: 6. The CDR3 is 14 amino acids. Germline V gene data show CDR1 as KGHSH and CDR2 as LQKENI. CDR3 DNA sequence: TGTGCCAGCTCACCTAGGGAGGGGAGGTACGAGCAGTACTTC. It codes for CASSPREGRYEQYF. Full variable domain (outside the CDR3, taken from reference TRBV18 and TRBJ2-7): NAGVMQNPRHLVRRRGQEARLRCSPMKGHSHVYWYRQLPEEGLKFMVYLQKENIIDESGMPKERFSAEFPKEGPSILRIQQVVRGDSAAYFCASSPREGRYEQYFGPGTRLTVT.

This chain joins TRBV30 and TRBJ1-6; possibly TRBD1 for D (5 bases). The ends were cut back, 3 bases at V and 9 bases at J, with 15 bases in the middle. The germline CDR1 and CDR2 sequences are GTSNPN and SVGIG (reference sequence). The CDR3 totals 14 residues. The CDR3 region is CAWSNRNGVSPLHF. The CDR3, as DNA: TGTGCCTGGAGCAACAGGAACGGTGTTTCACCCCTCCACTTT.

J is TRBJ2-1 and V is TRBV7-2, with TRBD2 identical over 9 bases. The CDR3 sequence is 15 residues long. The trim removed 5 bases at V and 0 bases at J, leaving 2 bases unmatched. Germline CDR1 SGHTA, CDR2 FQGNSA. As DNA, the CDR3 is TGTGCCAGCAGCGCGACTAGCGGCTCCTACAATGAGCAGTTCTTC. Protein: CASSATSGSYNEQFF.

This chain joins TRBV6-5 and TRBJ1-6; TRBD1 agrees at 8 bases. CDR3 length: 13 residues. CDR1 and CDR2 (germline): MNHEY, SVGAGI. The V segment lost 9 bases and the J segment 8 bases; nucleotides outside the gene matches: 6. The chain's CDR3 is CASRRGRDSPLHF. The CDR3 nucleotides read TGTGCCAGTCGCAGGGGGCGAGATTCACCCCTCCACTTT.

The sample holds one count of this clone. CDR3 in DNA: TGTGCCAGCAGCGTCCGCGGGGGCCTTTCGAACACTGAAGCTTTCTTT. Translating gives CASSVRGGLSNTEAFF. The rearrangement uses TRBV9 and TRBJ1-1; tentative D call: TRBD1 (6 bases). CDR3 length: 16 amino acids. The germline V gene has CDR1 SGDLS and CDR2 YYNGEE. Trimming cost V 2 bases and J 1 base, with 15 bases left between them. The complete variable domain, with remaining parts taken from reference TRBV9 and TRBJ1-1, reads DSGVTQTPKHLITATGQRVTLRCSPRSGDLSVYWYQQSLDQGLQFLIQYYNGEERAKGNILERFSAQQFPDLHSELNLSSLELGDSALYFCASSVRGGLSNTEAFFGQGTRLTVV.

The chain has TRBV3-1 (or the pseudogene TRBV3-2) and TRBJ2-7; 8 bases are shared with TRBD2. With 3 bases clipped from V and 1 base from J, the junction kept 8 bases outside the gene matches. This CDR3 region has 16 residues. CDR1 and CDR2 (germline): LGHDT, YNNKEL (reference sequence). As DNA, the CDR3 is TGTGCCAGCAGCCAGCCGGGGGGGAGAGGGTCCTACGAGCAGTACTTC. Translation gives CASSQPGGRGSYEQYF.

This chain joins TRBV24-1 and TRBJ2-2, with TRBD1 as a possible D gene (5 bases). CDR1 and CDR2 (germline): KGHDR, SFDVKD. CDR3 length: 16 amino acids. V dropped 0 bases and J dropped 5 bases, with 12 bases sitting between them. This CDR3 is CATSDLIQGRTGELFF. CDR3 DNA: TGTGCCACCAGTGATTTGATCCAGGGTCGAACCGGGGAGCTGTTTTTT.

The gene calls are TRBV5-1 and TRBJ2-3, with TRBD2 as a possible D gene (6 bases). CDR1 and CDR2 (germline): SGHRS, YFSETQ. This CDR3 is built from 12 residues. Trimming removed 5 bases from V and 6 bases from J, with 10 bases in between. CDR3 sequence reads: CASSAEGDTQYF. The CDR3 DNA reads TGCGCCAGCAGTGCGGAGGGGGATACGCAGTATTTT.

The chain has TRBV6-1 and TRBJ2-7; D ambiguous. The CDR3 contains 13 residues. CDR1 MNHNS and CDR2 SASEGT come from the germline V gene. Trimming took off 2 bases at V and 6 bases at J, with 11 bases between the two ends. CDR3 coding DNA: TGTGCCAGCAGTGAAATTTTGAGTTTCGAGCAGTACTTC. Translated, it gives CASSEILSFEQYF.

This clone was seen just once. The V call is TRBV28, the J call TRBJ2-7; D is perhaps TRBD2 (7 bases). V was cut by 2 bases and J by 2 bases, with 16 bases left in between. Germline V lookup: CDR1 MDHEN, CDR2 SYDVKM. The CDR3 length is 16 residues. Here the CDR3 DNA reads TGTGCCAGCAGTTTACTGGGGGGCGCGGGGGCCTACGAGCAGTACTTC. Amino acid sequence: CASSLLGGAGAYEQYF.

The chain uses TRBV5-1 and TRBJ2-7, with a tentative D call TRBD1 (5 bases). CDR1 and CDR2 from the germline V gene are SGHRS and YFSETQ. Trimming removed 3 bases from V and 3 bases from J, with 7 bases in between. The CDR3 totals 12 residues. The CDR3 loop reads CASSYDSYEQYF. In DNA, the CDR3 is TGCGCCAGCAGCTATGACAGCTACGAGCAGTACTTC. The full variable domain, rest sourced from reference TRBV5-1 and TRBJ2-7, is KAGVTQTPRYLIKTRGQQVTLSCSPISGHRSVSWYQQTPGQGLQFLFEYFSETQRNKGNFPGRFSGRQFSNSRSEMNVSTLELGDSALYLCASSYDSYEQYFGPGTRLTVT.

V usage is TRBV19 and J usage is TRBJ1-2; TRBD1 aligns across 9 bases. V shed 5 bases and J 5 bases; nucleotides not matched to a gene: 6. The CDR3 has 14 amino acids. CDR1 is LNHDA, CDR2 SQIVND, per germline (reference sequence). CDR3 in amino acids: CASSAGTGMYGYTF. CDR3 in DNA: TGTGCCAGTAGTGCCGGGACAGGGATGTATGGCTACACCTTC.

To note about this clone: The sample carries other DNA sequences with the same CDR3. This chain links TRBV19 with TRBJ1-1; unclear D gene. The CDR3 is made up of 14 amino acids. Germline values: CDR1 LNHDA, CDR2 SQIVND (reference sequence). The V end was cut by 2 bases, the J end by 2 bases, with 9 bases between. The CDR3 loop is CASSIRTGNTEAFF. In DNA form, the CDR3 reads TGTGCCAGTAGTATAAGAACGGGAAACACTGAAGCTTTCTTT.

The chain recombines TRBV11-2 with TRBJ2-1; 12 bases match TRBD2. Germline trimming cut 2 bases from V and 8 bases from J; bases unmatched to any gene: 13. The CDR3 extends over 18 amino acids. The germline V gene encodes CDR1 SGHAT and CDR2 FQNNGV. The CDR3 is CASSLYPNLAGGVDEQFF. Here the CDR3 DNA reads TGTGCCAGCAGCTTATATCCCAACCTAGCGGGAGGGGTCGATGAGCAGTTCTTC. The full variable domain, its missing parts supplied by reference TRBV11-2 and TRBJ2-1, is EAGVAQSPRYKIIEKRQSVAFWCNPISGHATLYWYQQILGQGPKLLIQFQNNGVVDDSQLPKDRFSAERLKGVDSTLKIQPAKLEDSAVYLCASSLYPNLAGGVDEQFFGPGTRLTVL.

This chain connects TRBV5-1 to TRBJ1-2, with 9 bases matching TRBD1. Germline V gene lookup returns CDR1 SGHRS and CDR2 YFSETQ. Trimming cost V 0 bases and J 6 bases; bases outside gene matches: 6. CDR3 size: 15 residues. The CDR3 reads CASSLVGQGNDGYTF. As DNA, the CDR3 is TGCGCCAGCAGCTTGGTGGGACAGGGTAATGATGGCTACACCTTC.

The rearrangement links TRBV10-3 to TRBJ2-3, with 10 bases lining up with TRBD2. Trimming at V came to 8 bases and at J to 2 bases, leaving 7 bases not matched to a gene. Germline V lookup: CDR1 ENHRY, CDR2 SYGVKD. CDR3 length equals 15 residues. The CDR3 DNA is TGTGCCATCGCCCTAAGCGGGAGGGCCACAGATACGCAGTATTTT. It yields the protein CAIALSGRATDTQYF.

The rearrangement uses TRBV5-1 and TRBJ2-5; 9 bases agree with TRBD1. Trimming at V came to 4 bases and at J to 5 bases, leaving 9 bases not matched to a gene. Germline assignment: CDR1 SGHRS and CDR2 YFSETQ. The CDR3 extends over 15 amino acids. CDR3 DNA: TGCGCCAGCAGCAGAACAGGGGGCCCCCGGGAGACCCAGTACTTC. It specifies CASSRTGGPRETQYF.

This chain links TRBV27 with TRBJ2-1; no firm D call. Germline lookup yields CDR1 MNHEY and CDR2 SMNVEV (reference sequence). V dropped 3 bases and J dropped 7 bases, with 7 bases sitting between them. The CDR3 has 12 residues. The CDR3 protein is CASSFSVNEQFF. CDR3 DNA: TGTGCCAGCAGTTTTTCCGTGAATGAGCAGTTCTTC.

CDR3 DNA: TGTGCCATCAGTGTACGGGGGGACGAGCAGTACTTC. Its translation is CAISVRGDEQYF. V is TRBV10-3 and J is TRBJ2-7, with TRBD2 matching over 7 bases. Trimming cost V 4 bases and J 5 bases; bases outside gene matches: 2. From germline, CDR1 is ENHRY and CDR2 SYGVKD. This CDR3 comprises 12 residues.